One sample yielded the 7 T cell receptor beta chains listed below, sequenced in a study of PD-L1 blockade in urothelial cancer. Clones were sequenced by immunoSEQ multiplex PCR, and TCRdb holds only the in-frame ones, with some missing. The table has some 39,000 clones, about 85% seen once. Documented time point: peripheral blood 6 weeks after treatment start. The specimen comprised PBMCs, sampled around atezolizumab (anti-PD-L1) treatment. These receptors were obtained from a man in his sixties or seventies with urothelial cancer.

This chain links TRBV6-5 with TRBJ2-3; tentative D call: TRBD2 (6 bases). With 2 bases removed from V and 4 bases from J, the gap between germline ends came to 10 bases. This CDR3 is built from 14 residues. Germline loops: CDR1 MNHEY, CDR2 SVGAGI. This chain's CDR3 is CASSYGRRADTQYF. CDR3 coding DNA: TGTGCCAGCAGTTACGGACGGAGGGCAGATACGCAGTATTTT.

The gene calls are TRBV25-1 and TRBJ1-1; weak D call: TRBD1 (6 bases). V shed 1 base and J shed 5 bases, with 17 bases lying between them. The CDR3 has 16 residues. Germline V gives CDR1 MGHDK, CDR2 SYGVNS. The CDR3 spells CASSESQGSPSTEAFF. CDR3 nucleotides: TGTGCCAGCAGTGAATCTCAGGGGTCCCCGAGTACTGAAGCTTTCTTT.

V usage is TRBV30 and J usage is TRBJ1-1; TRBD1 is a possible D gene (5 bases). Trimming removed 4 bases at V and 4 bases at J, with 13 bases between. The CDR3 length is 13 residues. CDR1 GTSNPN and CDR2 SVGIG come from the germline V gene (reference sequence). Here the CDR3 DNA reads TGTGCCTGGACCAGGGAAGGGGCCACTGAAGCTTTCTTT. Translation gives CAWTREGATEAFF.

This clone was detected a few times. The chain carries TRBV2 and TRBJ1-1, with 7 bases aligning to TRBD1. The CDR3 length is 14 residues. Losses at the gene ends were 5 bases for V and 1 base for J; bases not matched to a gene: 4. In germline, CDR1 is SNHLY, CDR2 FYNNEI. The CDR3 is CASSNRGGNTEAFF. The DNA for the CDR3 is TGTGCCAGCAGTAACAGGGGCGGGAACACTGAAGCTTTCTTT.

The chain carries TRBV10-2 and TRBJ2-1; TRBD1 might be the D (6 bases). This CDR3 contains 17 residues. Trimming pared 0 bases from V and 1 base from J, leaving 13 bases between. Germline CDR1 reads WSHSY; CDR2 reads SAAADI. The CDR3 nucleotides read TGCGCCAGCAGTGAGTCGAGACAGGCGACGTCCTACAATGAGCAGTTCTTC. This gives the protein CASSESRQATSYNEQFF.

The chain joins TRBV7-8 to TRBJ2-5; 10 bases fit TRBD1. The CDR3 runs 16 residues. The trim removed 5 bases at V and 5 bases at J, leaving 11 bases unmatched. Germline lookup yields CDR1 SGHVS and CDR2 FQNEAQ. In DNA, the CDR3 is TGTGCCAGCAGCAACCGGCGGACAGGGGGACGTGAGACCCAGTACTTC. It encodes CASSNRRTGGRETQYF.

The chain carries TRBV6-5 and TRBJ2-5; perhaps TRBD1 as D (5 bases). Germline V gene data show CDR1 as MNHEY and CDR2 as SVGAGI. The length of the CDR3 is 15 residues. Trimming left V 8 bases short and J 0 bases short, with 16 bases between. This chain's CDR3 is CASSRGTRNQETQYF. In DNA form, the CDR3 reads TGTGCCAGCTCAAGGGGAACCAGGAACCAAGAGACCCAGTACTTC.